This entry features one T cell receptor beta chain sequence. Its antigen is not known. This CDR3 contains 18 residues. Trimming removed 6 bases from V and 0 bases from J, with 23 bases in between. The germline V gene has CDR1 MNHNS and CDR2 SASEGT. Individuals selected for sequencing had exhibited CD8+CD57+ cell expansion on flow cytometry. The patients all had a severe acquired aplastic anemia diagnosis. The sample comes from a study of CD8+CD57+ T cells in acquired aplastic anemia. Study-wide results and caveats: For CD8+ Simpson's diversity, patients and controls showed no significant difference.

Using genomic DNA as the template, TCR beta VDJ and CDR3 profiling was carried out. TCRdb recomputed calls from the reads with MiXCR, one row per CDR3 protein. Found here are 150,000 to 200,000 distinct CDR3 sequences, around 52% of them singletons; the top ten hold under 35%. Sequencing was done on a sample of sorted CD4+, CD8+, or CD8+CD57+ T cells (not recorded which) from PBMCs. This chain uses TRBV6-1 with TRBJ1-2; weak D call: TRBD1 (6 bases). The receptor was derived from a human donor with aplastic anemia. CDR3 in amino acids: CASSPAGGLYVPNYGYTF. CDR3 in DNA: TGTGCCAGCAGCCCCGCGGGGGGCTTGTACGTTCCTAACTATGGCTACACCTTC.